Here is one TCR beta chain with its context. Antigen: not known. Only CD45RO-negative cells positively selected for CCR7 counted as naive CD8 cells, so terminally differentiated effector memory CD45RA+ cells were excluded. Donors were healthy HIV-negative adults without recently reported acute infections or vaccinations. This entry is derived from a study of shared clonotypes between healthy human individuals. This CDR3 spans 16 amino acids. Germline CDR1 KGHSY, CDR2 FQNENV. The trim removed 1 base at V and 8 bases at J, leaving 13 bases unmatched. Study-wide results and caveats: On the whole, naive subsets had larger estimated richness than memory subsets had. Naive CD4 clonotypes overlapped across a few donors at roughly 5.1%.

A deep-level run was used for the assay. Here immunoSEQ multiplex PCR was the method, and the copy in TCRdb shows in-frame clones only, minus some. This sample has roughly 2.1 million clones, with 85% to 95% found just once. V usage is TRBV16 and J usage is TRBJ1-2; 7 positions agree with TRBD1. This TCR was sampled from a man between 18 and 35 years old in good health. Some clones in this sample may be carry-over from other donors' samples. The sequencing input was naive CD8+ T cells from PBMCs. This CDR3 is CASSQWRGGEARGYTF. CDR3 coding DNA: TGTGCCAGCAGCCAATGGAGAGGGGGCGAGGCTCGAGGCTACACCTTC.